This T cell receptor (beta chain) was found in a study of low-dose radiotherapy and immunotherapy resistance in tumors. Study-wide background: Cyclophosphamide was given intravenously at 200 mg/m2 every two weeks, and each dose came one day before radiation and immunotherapy.

Time point defined: after trial treatment. Treatment: LDRT plus nivolumab, ipilimumab, low-dose cyclophosphamide and aspirin (RACIN trial). Low-dose radiotherapy and low-dose cyclophosphamide, together with aspirin, ipilimumab and nivolumab, were given to donors. Solid tumors that lacked tumor-infiltrating lymphocytes and were advanced were present in eligible patients. TRAV- and TRBV-specific primers were used for first-strand cDNA, which covered alpha and beta chains. TCR amplification involved roughly 21 PCR cycles with a constant-region primer and V-primer adapter. TCRdb re-called the reads with MiXCR, one entry per CDR3 protein. The sample yields some 57,000 distinct CDR3 sequences, about 25% seen once. This CDR3 has 17 residues. Germline CDR1 reads SGHAT; CDR2 reads FQNNGV. The trim removed 3 bases at V and 7 bases at J, leaving 10 bases unmatched.

The chain couples TRBV11-2 to TRBJ2-1, with 12 bases fitting TRBD2. This specimen consisted of PBMCs, obtained after low-dose radiotherapy plus immunotherapy. The TCR comes from a male donor with prostate cancer. The CDR3 spells CASSFGASGRAGNEQFF. Here the CDR3 DNA reads TGTGCCAGCAGCTTTGGGGCTAGCGGGAGGGCCGGTAATGAGCAGTTCTTC.